Presented here are 27 T cell receptor beta chains from one specimen sequenced in a study of CD8 T cells in ankylosing spondylitis. From the 5' RACE reads, TCRdb called clonotypes with MiXCR, one entry per CDR3 protein. The profile shows 200,000 to 250,000 distinct CDR3 sequences, under 30% of them singletons. Sequenced material: blood, either unsorted or a sorted T cell fraction (not recorded which). These receptors originate from a male donor with ankylosing spondylitis or in good health (not recorded which).

J is TRBJ1-2 and V is TRBV10-3, with 8 bases matching TRBD1. Germline V gene data show CDR1 as ENHRY and CDR2 as SYGVKD. The CDR3 consists of 13 residues. Trimming at V came to 2 bases and at J to 7 bases, leaving 3 bases not matched to a gene. CDR3 in amino acids: CAISEITGGGYTF. CDR3 in DNA: TGTGCCATCAGTGAGATCACAGGGGGTGGCTACACCTTC.

The sample holds many counts of this clonotype. The chain couples TRBV5-8 to TRBJ1-5; the D is unclear. V lost 1 base and J 1 base, leaving 9 bases between the germline ends. This CDR3 region has 15 residues. CDR1 is SGHTS, CDR2 YDEGEE, per germline. The CDR3 bases are TGTGCCAGCAGCTTGCGGGGTTGGAGCAATCAGCCCCAGCATTTT. Its translation is CASSLRGWSNQPQHF.

The chain couples TRBV29-1 to TRBJ1-5; no definite D call. The CDR3 is 12 residues long. Trimming took 4 bases from V and 0 from J, leaving 4 bases between them. Germline values: CDR1 SQVTM, CDR2 ANQGSEA. CDR3 protein: CSVGYSNQPQHF. The CDR3 DNA is TGCAGCGTTGGTTATAGCAATCAGCCCCAGCATTTT.

The CDR3 sequence: CASSQVMDSYNEQFF. CDR3 coding DNA: TGTGCCAGCAGCCAAGTGATGGACTCCTACAATGAGCAGTTCTTC. The chain joins TRBV14 to TRBJ2-1, with D hard to call. CDR3 size: 15 residues. Germline V gene data show CDR1 as SGHDN and CDR2 as FVKESK. V shed 1 base and J shed 0 bases, with 7 bases lying between them.

This sequence joins TRBV4-1 and TRBJ2-5; 7 bases match TRBD2. The V gene's germline CDR1 is MGHRA and CDR2 YSYEKL. The CDR3 length is 14 residues. Losses at the gene ends were 2 bases for V and 1 base for J; bases not matched to a gene: 1. CDR3 bases: TGCGCCAGCAGCCAACCGGGGGGCCAAGAGACCCAGTACTTC. Its translation is CASSQPGGQETQYF.

This clonotype was counted between two and nine times. V and J are TRBV14 and TRBJ2-1; no clear D. This CDR3 region has 16 residues. CDR1 is SGHDN, CDR2 FVKESK, per germline. V was shortened by 4 bases and J by 6 bases, with 19 bases between the two germline ends. For the CDR3, the DNA is TGTGCCAGCAGCCTCCGTGGGGTCGCGTTCCCCAATGAGCAGTTCTTC. The encoded protein is CASSLRGVAFPNEQFF.

This clonotype was counted ten times or more. The rearrangement joins TRBV5-6 to TRBJ2-1; D is perhaps TRBD1 (5 bases). The CDR3 runs to 14 residues. V lost 0 bases and J 6 bases, leaving 10 bases between the germline ends. CDR1 is SGHDT and CDR2 is YYEEEE in the germline V gene. CDR3 sequence reads: CASSLVRGSNEQFF. CDR3 nucleotide sequence: TGTGCCAGCAGCTTGGTAAGGGGCTCCAATGAGCAGTTCTTC.

The V and J genes are TRBV4-2 and TRBJ2-1; 7 positions agree with TRBD2. CDR3 length: 17 amino acids. The germline gives CDR1 LGHNA, CDR2 YNFKEQ. V shed 4 bases, J shed 4 bases, and the junction held 13 bases outside the gene matches. The CDR3 DNA sequence: TGTGCCAGCAGCCTTCGTGGACGGGGGGATCCTTACAATGAGCAGTTCTTC. Translated: CASSLRGRGDPYNEQFF.

This clonotype has a handful of counts. V is TRBV10-3 and J is TRBJ2-1; 9 nucleotides agree with TRBD2. Trimming cost V 10 bases and J 5 bases; bases outside gene matches: 3. The germline CDR1 and CDR2 sequences are ENHRY and SYGVKD. The CDR3 runs to 12 residues. The CDR3 here is CASSGGHNEQFF. Here the CDR3 DNA reads TGTGCCAGTAGCGGGGGACACAATGAGCAGTTCTTC.

This clonotype has a count of ten or more. This rearrangement joins TRBV24-1 to TRBJ2-1; 11 nucleotides agree with TRBD2. With 4 bases clipped from V and 7 bases from J, the junction kept 8 bases outside the gene matches. Germline CDR1 and CDR2: KGHDR and SFDVKD. The CDR3 is made up of 16 amino acids. CDR3 protein: CATSDSLAGVVNEQFF. The CDR3, as DNA: TGTGCCACCAGTGACTCACTAGCGGGAGTTGTAAATGAGCAGTTCTTC.

In this sample, this clonotype turned up a few times. This chain links TRBV20-1 with TRBJ2-7; D may match TRBD1 or TRBD2 (5 bases each). CDR3 length equals 14 residues. CDR1 is DFQATT and CDR2 is SNEGSKA in the germline V gene (reference sequence). Trimming took 8 bases from V and 1 from J, leaving 18 bases between them. CDR3 DNA sequence: TGCAGTATACTAGGACCAGGGAAATCCTACGAGCAGTACTTC. Amino acid sequence: CSILGPGKSYEQYF.

This clonotype has a count of ten or more. The V and J genes are TRBV3-1 and TRBJ2-7; 8 bases map to TRBD1. V lost 1 base, J lost 5 bases, and 7 bases stayed unmatched. Germline V gives CDR1 LGHDT, CDR2 YNNKEL (reference sequence). The CDR3 sequence is 15 residues long. The CDR3: CASSQARTGSNEQYF. In DNA form, the CDR3 reads TGTGCCAGCAGCCAAGCCAGGACAGGGAGCAACGAGCAGTACTTC.

This clonotype was counted ten times or more. The CDR3 nucleotides are TGTGCCAGCTCACAGAGAGCGGGAGGAGAGACCCAGTACTTC. Protein sequence: CASSQRAGGETQYF. J is TRBJ2-5 and V is TRBV12-3 or TRBV12-4, with TRBD2 matching over 9 bases. Trimming cost V 8 bases and J 4 bases; bases outside gene matches: 8. The CDR3 covers 14 residues.

This clonotype was counted at least ten times. The chain carries TRBV12-3 or TRBV12-4 and TRBJ2-1, with 15 bases identical to TRBD2. This CDR3 has 19 residues. V lost 1 base, J lost 7 bases, and 11 bases stayed unmatched. CDR3 in DNA: TGTGCCAGCAGTTTAGTTCGAGGACTAGCGGGAGGGCCGGCGAATGAGCAGTTCTTC. It codes for CASSLVRGLAGGPANEQFF.

This clonotype has a count of ten or more. This sequence joins TRBV10-1 and TRBJ2-6; possible D gene TRBD2, 5 bases. Germline V gives CDR1 WNHNN, CDR2 SYGVQD (reference sequence). The CDR3 is 17 residues long. V lost 2 bases to trimming and J lost 0 bases, with 11 bases between them. This chain's CDR3 is CASSEVGENSGANVLTF. The CDR3 DNA reads TGCGCCAGCAGTGAGGTCGGGGAAAACTCTGGGGCCAACGTCCTGACTTTC.

This clonotype was seen ten or more times. The V call is TRBV12-5, the J call TRBJ1-5, with D possibly being TRBD1 (6 bases). Germline CDR1 LGHNT, CDR2 FRNRAP. Trimming shortened V by 1 base and J by 5 bases, and 21 bases separated the two germline ends. The CDR3 contains 18 residues. Here the CDR3 DNA reads TGTGCTAGTGGTTTGGATCCGAAAACAGGGAAAAGTGATCAGCCCCAGCATTTT. Translated, it gives CASGLDPKTGKSDQPQHF.

This clonotype has a handful of counts. The rearrangement uses TRBV5-1 and TRBJ2-7, with 10 bases that match TRBD1. V lost 3 bases and J lost 0; bases outside the gene matches: 9. The CDR3 is 17 residues long. Germline lookup yields CDR1 SGHRS and CDR2 YFSETQ. The CDR3 sequence is CASSYRTGTGDSYEQYF. Written as DNA, the CDR3 is TGCGCCAGCAGCTACAGAACCGGGACAGGGGACTCCTACGAGCAGTACTTC.

This clonotype was observed at least ten times. The chain recombines TRBV5-1 with TRBJ1-4; perhaps TRBD1 as D (6 bases). The germline gives CDR1 SGHRS, CDR2 YFSETQ. Between the trimmed V and J ends, which lost 2 bases and 8 bases, there was a span of 19 bases. The CDR3 is made up of 16 amino acids. The CDR3 is CASSLGGMEYFEKLFF. The CDR3 DNA is TGCGCCAGCAGCTTAGGGGGGATGGAGTATTTCGAAAAACTGTTTTTT.

This chain uses TRBV20-1 with TRBJ2-1, with 7 bases matching TRBD1. The CDR3 runs to 12 residues. CDR1 and CDR2 from the germline V gene are DFQATT and SNEGSKA (reference sequence). The V gene end was trimmed by 6 bases and the J gene end by 7 bases; junction bases not matched to a gene: 6. CDR3 sequence reads: CSARRGRNEQFF. The CDR3 region has the DNA TGCAGTGCCCGTAGGGGGCGGAATGAGCAGTTCTTC.

The V gene is TRBV29-1, the J gene TRBJ2-1, with 7 positions matching TRBD1. J gave up 8 bases and V 0 bases, and 7 bases lay outside the gene matches. From germline, CDR1 is SQVTM and CDR2 ANQGSEA. This CDR3 is 14 amino acids long. CDR3 coding DNA: TGCAGCGTTGAAGACTACAGGGGTGTCGATGAGCAGTTCTTC. Its protein product is CSVEDYRGVDEQFF.

This clonotype was recorded at least ten times. The chain employs TRBV6-1 and TRBJ1-6, with TRBD1 matching over 8 bases. Trimming cost V 3 bases and J 8 bases; bases outside gene matches: 0. The germline gives CDR1 MNHNS, CDR2 SASEGT. CDR3 length equals 13 residues. The CDR3 here is CASSEDRDSPLHF. For the CDR3, the DNA is TGTGCCAGCAGTGAGGACAGGGATTCACCCCTCCACTTT.

V is TRBV20-1 and J is TRBJ1-1, with D possibly being TRBD1 (5 bases). This CDR3 is 14 amino acids long. Looked up from germline, CDR1 is DFQATT and CDR2 is SNEGSKA (reference sequence). V was shortened by 1 base and J by 0 bases, with 9 bases between the two germline ends. The CDR3: CSARAQGMNTEAFF. The CDR3 nucleotides read TGCAGTGCTAGAGCCCAGGGCATGAACACTGAAGCTTTCTTT.

This clonotype was counted ten times or more. This rearrangement joins TRBV7-2 to TRBJ2-7; the D is unclear. The CDR3 totals 15 residues. V was cut by 2 bases and J by 7 bases, with 18 bases left in between. The germline CDR1 and CDR2 sequences are SGHTA and FQGNSA. CDR3 residues: CASSLKPGGPPEQYF. CDR3 sequence (DNA): TGTGCCAGCAGCTTAAAGCCTGGTGGACCTCCGGAGCAGTACTTC.

This clonotype was observed a handful of times. The rearrangement joins TRBV5-6 to TRBJ2-1, with a tentative D call TRBD2 (6 bases). The CDR3 covers 12 residues. The germline CDR1 and CDR2 sequences are SGHDT and YYEEEE. The V end lost 3 bases, the J end lost 8 bases, and 9 bases lay between the germline ends. CDR3 amino acids: CASSSGLYEQFF. DNA of the CDR3: TGTGCCAGCAGCTCGGGACTTTATGAGCAGTTCTTC.

This clonotype was observed a few times. This chain links TRBV20-1 with TRBJ2-1, with TRBD2 identical over 7 bases. V shed 4 bases and J 1 base; nucleotides not matched to a gene: 4. The CDR3 extends over 14 amino acids. The germline CDR1 and CDR2 sequences are DFQATT and SNEGSKA (reference sequence). As DNA, the CDR3 is TGCAGTGCTATGCTAGCGGAATCCTACAATGAGCAGTTCTTC. This codes for CSAMLAESYNEQFF.

The CDR3 nucleotides read TGCAGTGCTGATCGCCGGACACGGACAGAATCACCCCTCCACTTT. Translated, it gives CSADRRTRTESPLHF. The chain employs TRBV20-1 and TRBJ1-6, with a tentative D call TRBD1 (6 bases). Germline V gives CDR1 DFQATT, CDR2 SNEGSKA (reference sequence). The CDR3 is made up of 15 amino acids. The germline V and J ends were trimmed by 5 bases and 10 bases, with 21 bases remaining between them.

On this clonotype itself: A much larger clone lies a single base off, so this may be a read error. The chain joins TRBV10-3 to TRBJ2-2; either TRBD1 or TRBD2 may supply D (5 bases each). The germline V and J ends were trimmed by 8 bases and 4 bases, with 11 bases remaining between them. Germline V gives CDR1 ENHRY, CDR2 SYGVKD. The CDR3 has 13 residues. The CDR3 sequence is CAIAGSITGELFF. The CDR3 DNA sequence: TGTGCCATCGCAGGGAGCATCACCGGGGAGCTGTTTTTT.